Here is one T cell receptor (beta chain) with its context. Here immunoSEQ multiplex PCR was the method, and the copy in TCRdb shows in-frame clones only, minus some. The data show about 90,000 clones, with over 80% seen just once and about 11% held by the top ten. These data originate in a study of blood T cell repertoires in COVID-19. From germline, CDR1 is LGHNA and CDR2 YSLEER. V dropped 4 bases and J dropped 6; count of bases not matched to a gene: 7. The CDR3 is 14 residues long. The sequence derives from a woman in her 70s with active or convalescent COVID-19. The rearrangement links TRBV4-3 to TRBJ1-2; 8 nucleotides match TRBD1. The specimen sequenced was peripheral blood. The CDR3 loop is CASSLMAGGNGYTF. CDR3 sequence (DNA): TGCGCCAGCAGCCTCATGGCAGGGGGCAATGGCTACACCTTC.